Described below is a single T cell receptor beta chain sequence and its context. Its antigen remains unidentified. Deep-level running was used for the assay. On sorted subsets, replicate PCRs used about 200 ng DNA, or about 33,000 T cell genomes. Profiled with immunoSEQ multiplex PCR; TCRdb holds only in-frame clones, not every one. Seen here are roughly 2.5 million clones, 90% to 95% observed once, and the top ten hold under 0.15%. The data derive from a study of shared clonotypes between healthy human individuals. The CDR3 is made up of 16 amino acids. V lost 6 bases, J lost 0 bases, and 15 bases lay in between. In germline, CDR1 is SGHRS, CDR2 YFSETQ. Study-wide points: Non-shared clonotypes had lower generation probabilities than those shared by all four donors. In several donors, around 5.5% of naive CD4 clonotypes appeared in common.

The rearrangement uses TRBV5-1 and TRBJ1-4; D call uncertain. The specimen sequenced was naive CD4+ T cells sorted from blood. Documented subset: CD45RA+ positively selected. This TCR came from a man between 18 and 29 years old in good health. The CDR3 protein is CASTPGSPATNEKLFF. CDR3 DNA: TGCGCCAGCACCCCGGGTTCGCCCGCAACTAATGAAAAACTGTTTTTT. The full variable domain, with the rest looked up from reference TRBV5-1 and TRBJ1-4, is KAGVTQTPRYLIKTRGQQVTLSCSPISGHRSVSWYQQTPGQGLQFLFEYFSETQRNKGNFPGRFSGRQFSNSRSEMNVSTLELGDSALYLCASTPGSPATNEKLFFGSGTQLSVL.